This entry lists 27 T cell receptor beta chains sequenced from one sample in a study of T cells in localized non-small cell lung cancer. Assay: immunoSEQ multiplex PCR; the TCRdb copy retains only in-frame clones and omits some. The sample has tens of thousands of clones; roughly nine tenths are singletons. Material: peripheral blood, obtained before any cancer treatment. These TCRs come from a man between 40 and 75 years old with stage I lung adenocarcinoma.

CDR3 sequence: CASNAEVNYGYTF. Here the CDR3 DNA reads TGTGCCAGCAATGCAGAGGTTAACTATGGCTACACCTTC. The chain has TRBV2 and TRBJ1-2, with no clear D. Germline V gene data show CDR1 as SNHLY and CDR2 as FYNNEI. The V and J ends lost 7 bases and 1 base respectively, with 10 bases between them. This CDR3 contains 13 residues.

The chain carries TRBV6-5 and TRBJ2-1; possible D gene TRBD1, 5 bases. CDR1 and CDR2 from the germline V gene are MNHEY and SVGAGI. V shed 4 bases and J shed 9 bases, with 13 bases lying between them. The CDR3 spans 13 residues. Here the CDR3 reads CASSSQVGPEQFF. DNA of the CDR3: TGTGCCAGCAGTTCCCAGGTGGGGCCTGAGCAGTTCTTC.

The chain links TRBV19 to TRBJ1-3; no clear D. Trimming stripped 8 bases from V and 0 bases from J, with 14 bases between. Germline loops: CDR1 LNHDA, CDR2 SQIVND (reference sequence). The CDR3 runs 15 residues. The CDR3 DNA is TGTGCCAGTCACCTGACTTGGGACTCTGGAAACACCATATATTTT. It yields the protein CASHLTWDSGNTIYF. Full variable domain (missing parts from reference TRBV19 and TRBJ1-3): DGGITQSPKYLFRKEGQNVTLSCEQNLNHDAMYWYRQDPGQGLRLIYYSQIVNDFQKGDIAEGYSVSREKKESFPLTVTSAQKNPTAFYLCASHLTWDSGNTIYFGEGSWLTVV.

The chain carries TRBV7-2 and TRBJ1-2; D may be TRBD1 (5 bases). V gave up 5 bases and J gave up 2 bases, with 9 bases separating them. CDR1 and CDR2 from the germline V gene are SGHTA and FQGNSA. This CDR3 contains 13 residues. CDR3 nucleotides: TGTGCCAGCAGCCGGGACCGCAACTATGGCTACACCTTC. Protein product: CASSRDRNYGYTF.

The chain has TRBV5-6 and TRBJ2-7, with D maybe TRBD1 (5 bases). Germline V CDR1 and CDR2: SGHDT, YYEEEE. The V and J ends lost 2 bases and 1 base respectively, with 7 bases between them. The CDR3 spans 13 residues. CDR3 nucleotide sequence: TGTGCCAGCAGCTTTGACAGTTCCTACGAGCAGTACTTC. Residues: CASSFDSSYEQYF.

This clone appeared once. The CDR3 spells CATRHRGRGGYTF. The CDR3 DNA reads as TGTGCCACCAGACACAGGGGGCGCGGGGGCTACACCTTC. The J gene is TRBJ1-2, the V gene TRBV19; 9 positions agree with TRBD1. V gave up 10 bases and J gave up 8 bases; unmatched junction bases: 11. This CDR3 has 13 residues. Germline V gives CDR1 LNHDA, CDR2 SQIVND (reference sequence).

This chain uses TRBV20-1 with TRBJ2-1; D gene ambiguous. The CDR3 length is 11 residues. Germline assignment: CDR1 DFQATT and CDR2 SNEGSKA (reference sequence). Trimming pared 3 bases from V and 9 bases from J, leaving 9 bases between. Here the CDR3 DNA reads TGCAGTGCTAGGATGGCTTTTGAGCAGTTCTTC. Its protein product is CSARMAFEQFF.

CDR3 nucleotide sequence: TGTGCCAGCAGCAATCAGCCCCAGCATTTT. Its translation is CASSNQPQHF. This chain uses TRBV28 with TRBJ1-5; D not resolved. The CDR3 length is 10 residues. The germline V and J ends were trimmed by 6 bases and 3 bases, with 0 bases remaining between them. CDR1 is MDHEN and CDR2 is SYDVKM in the germline V gene.

This chain's CDR3 is CASSSRQQGNYEQYF. The CDR3 coding sequence is TGTGCCAGCAGTTCTCGACAACAGGGGAACTACGAGCAGTACTTC. J is TRBJ2-7 and V is TRBV28, with 7 bases identical to TRBD1. Germline CDR1 MDHEN, CDR2 SYDVKM. The CDR3 loop spans 15 amino acids. V gave up 4 bases and J gave up 3 bases; unmatched junction bases: 9.

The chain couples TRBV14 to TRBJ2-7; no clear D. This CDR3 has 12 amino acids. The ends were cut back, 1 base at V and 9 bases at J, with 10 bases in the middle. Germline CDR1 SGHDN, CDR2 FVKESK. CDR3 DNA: TGTGCCAGCAGCCAAGGGGCCGGACGGCAGTACTTC. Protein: CASSQGAGRQYF.

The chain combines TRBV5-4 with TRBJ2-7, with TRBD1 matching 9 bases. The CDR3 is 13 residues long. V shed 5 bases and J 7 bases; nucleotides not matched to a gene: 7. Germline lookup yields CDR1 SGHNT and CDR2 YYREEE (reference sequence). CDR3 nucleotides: TGTGCCAGCAGTCTGGACAGGGGCAGGGAGCAGTACTTC. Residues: CASSLDRGREQYF.

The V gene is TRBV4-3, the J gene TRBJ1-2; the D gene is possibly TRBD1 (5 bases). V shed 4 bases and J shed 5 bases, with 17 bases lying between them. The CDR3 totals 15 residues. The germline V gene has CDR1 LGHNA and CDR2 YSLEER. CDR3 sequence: CASSLGIGGGYGYTF. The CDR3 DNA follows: TGCGCCAGCAGCCTAGGCATTGGGGGAGGGTATGGCTACACCTTC.

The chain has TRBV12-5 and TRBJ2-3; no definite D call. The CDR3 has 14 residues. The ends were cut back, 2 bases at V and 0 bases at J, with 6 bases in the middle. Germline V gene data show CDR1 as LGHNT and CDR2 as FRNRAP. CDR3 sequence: CASGLLQSTDTQYF. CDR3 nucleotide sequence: TGTGCTAGTGGTTTGTTACAGAGCACAGATACGCAGTATTTT.

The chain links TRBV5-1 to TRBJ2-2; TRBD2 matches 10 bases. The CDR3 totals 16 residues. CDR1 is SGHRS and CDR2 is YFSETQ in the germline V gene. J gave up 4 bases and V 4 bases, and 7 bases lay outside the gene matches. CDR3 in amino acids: CASSGGLASSTGELFF. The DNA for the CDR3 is TGCGCCAGCAGCGGGGGACTAGCGTCCAGCACCGGGGAGCTGTTTTTT. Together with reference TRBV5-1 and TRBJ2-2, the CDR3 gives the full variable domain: KAGVTQTPRYLIKTRGQQVTLSCSPISGHRSVSWYQQTPGQGLQFLFEYFSETQRNKGNFPGRFSGRQFSNSRSEMNVSTLELGDSALYLCASSGGLASSTGELFFGEGSRLTVL.

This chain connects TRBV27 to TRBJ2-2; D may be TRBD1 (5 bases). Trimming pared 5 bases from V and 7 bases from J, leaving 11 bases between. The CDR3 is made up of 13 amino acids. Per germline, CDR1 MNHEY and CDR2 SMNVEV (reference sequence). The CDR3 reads CASSTQVLGELFF. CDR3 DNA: TGTGCCAGCAGTACACAGGTCCTCGGGGAGCTGTTTTTT.

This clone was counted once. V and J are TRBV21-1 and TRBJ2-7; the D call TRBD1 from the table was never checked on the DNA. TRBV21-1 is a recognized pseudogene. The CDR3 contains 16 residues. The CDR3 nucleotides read TGTGCCAGCAGCAAAGGAGGCTGGGCCAGGGGATACGAGCAGTACTTC. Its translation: CASSKGGWARGYEQYF.

DNA of the CDR3: TGTGCCAGCAAGAAGGCGGACCTTGAGCAGTTCTTC. This codes for CASKKADLEQFF. The chain carries TRBV28 and TRBJ2-1; D is ambiguous. Germline V gene sequence: CDR1 MDHEN, CDR2 SYDVKM. There are 12 residues in the CDR3. Trimming left V 7 bases short and J 9 bases short, with 13 bases between.

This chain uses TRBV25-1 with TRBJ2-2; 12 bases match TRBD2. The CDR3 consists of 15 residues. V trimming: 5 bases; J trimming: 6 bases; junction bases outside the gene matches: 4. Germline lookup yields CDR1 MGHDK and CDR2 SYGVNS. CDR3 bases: TGTGCCAGCAGTCGGGCTAGCGGGAGGGCCGGGGAGCTGTTTTTT. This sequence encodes CASSRASGRAGELFF.

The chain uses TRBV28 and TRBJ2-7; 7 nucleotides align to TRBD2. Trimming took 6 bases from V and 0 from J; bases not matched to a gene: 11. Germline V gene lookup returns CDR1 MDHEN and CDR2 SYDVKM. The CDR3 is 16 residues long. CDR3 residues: CASSLPTSVVSYEQYF. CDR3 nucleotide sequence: TGTGCCAGCAGCTTACCCACTAGCGTCGTCTCCTACGAGCAGTACTTC.

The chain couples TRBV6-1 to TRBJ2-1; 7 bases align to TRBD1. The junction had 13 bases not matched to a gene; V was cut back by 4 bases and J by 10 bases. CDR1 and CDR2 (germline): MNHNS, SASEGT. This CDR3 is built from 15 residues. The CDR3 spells CASSGRDRGDREQFF. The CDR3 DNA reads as TGTGCCAGCAGTGGTCGGGACAGAGGGGACCGAGAGCAGTTCTTC.

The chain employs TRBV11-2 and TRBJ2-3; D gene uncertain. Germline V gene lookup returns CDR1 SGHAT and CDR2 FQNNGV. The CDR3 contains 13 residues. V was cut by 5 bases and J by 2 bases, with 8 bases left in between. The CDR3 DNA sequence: TGTGCCAGCAGCAGAACTCTCACAGATACGCAGTATTTT. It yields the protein CASSRTLTDTQYF.

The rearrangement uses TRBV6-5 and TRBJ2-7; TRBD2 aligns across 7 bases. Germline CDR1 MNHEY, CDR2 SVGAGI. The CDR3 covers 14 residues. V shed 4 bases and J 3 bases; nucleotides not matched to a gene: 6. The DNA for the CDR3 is TGTGCCAGCAGTTCCGGGGGGATACACTACGAGCAGTACTTC. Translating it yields CASSSGGIHYEQYF.

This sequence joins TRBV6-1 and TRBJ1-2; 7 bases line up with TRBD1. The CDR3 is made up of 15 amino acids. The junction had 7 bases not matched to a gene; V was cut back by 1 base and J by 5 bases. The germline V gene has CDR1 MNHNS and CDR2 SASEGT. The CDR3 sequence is CASSEGPRTGYGYTF. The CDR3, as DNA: TGTGCCAGCAGTGAAGGGCCCCGGACAGGTTATGGCTACACCTTC.

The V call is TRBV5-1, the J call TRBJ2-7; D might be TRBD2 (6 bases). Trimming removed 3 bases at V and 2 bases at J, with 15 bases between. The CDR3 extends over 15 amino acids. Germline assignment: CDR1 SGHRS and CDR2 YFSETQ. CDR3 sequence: CASSWTQGGTYEQYF. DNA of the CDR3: TGCGCCAGCAGCTGGACACAAGGAGGGACCTACGAGCAGTACTTC.

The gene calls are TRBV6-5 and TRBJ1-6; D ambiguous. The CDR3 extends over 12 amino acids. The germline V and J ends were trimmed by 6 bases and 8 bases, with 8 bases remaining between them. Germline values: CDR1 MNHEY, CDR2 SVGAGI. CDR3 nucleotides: TGTGCCAGCAGCCTGAACGATTCACCCCTCCACTTT. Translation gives CASSLNDSPLHF.

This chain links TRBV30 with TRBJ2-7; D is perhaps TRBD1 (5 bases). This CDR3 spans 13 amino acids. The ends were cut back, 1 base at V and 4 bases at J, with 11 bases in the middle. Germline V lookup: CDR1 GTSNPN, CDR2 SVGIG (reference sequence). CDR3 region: CAWSGGSEYEQYF. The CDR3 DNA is TGTGCCTGGAGTGGGGGCAGCGAATACGAGCAGTACTTC. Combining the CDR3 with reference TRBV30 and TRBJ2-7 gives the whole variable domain SQTIHQWPATLVQPVGSPLSLECTVEGTSNPNLYWYRQAAGRGLQLLFYSVGIGQISSEVPQNLSASRPQDRQFILSSKKLLLSDSGFYLCAWSGGSEYEQYFGPGTRLTVT.

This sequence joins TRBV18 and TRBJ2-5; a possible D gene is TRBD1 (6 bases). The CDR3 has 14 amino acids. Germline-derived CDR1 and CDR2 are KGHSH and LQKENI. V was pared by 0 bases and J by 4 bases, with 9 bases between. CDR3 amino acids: CASSPPHRVETQYF. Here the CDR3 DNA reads TGTGCCAGCTCACCACCACACAGGGTAGAGACCCAGTACTTC. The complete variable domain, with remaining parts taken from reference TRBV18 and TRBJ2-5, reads NAGVMQNPRHLVRRRGQEARLRCSPMKGHSHVYWYRQLPEEGLKFMVYLQKENIIDESGMPKERFSAEFPKEGPSILRIQQVVRGDSAAYFCASSPPHRVETQYFGPGTRLLVL.